This TCR beta chain was sequenced in a study of shared clonotypes between healthy human individuals. CDR1 is SGHNT and CDR2 is YYREEE in the germline V gene (reference sequence). The CDR3 is 11 residues long. Trimming took off 0 bases at V and 7 bases at J, with 4 bases between the two ends. Data came from immunoSEQ multiplex PCR; TCRdb stores just in-frame clones and leaves some out. Here the sample spans roughly 2,300,000 clones, around 92% being singletons. This clonotype originated in a young man in good health. Some clones in this sample may be carry-over from other donors' samples. Sequenced material: naive CD4+ T cells from PBMCs. As for subset: CD45RA+ positively selected. The chain employs TRBV5-4 and TRBJ1-1; D ambiguous. DNA for the CDR3: TGTGCCAGCAGCTTGGCTGGTGAAGCTTTCTTT. Translated: CASSLAGEAFF.